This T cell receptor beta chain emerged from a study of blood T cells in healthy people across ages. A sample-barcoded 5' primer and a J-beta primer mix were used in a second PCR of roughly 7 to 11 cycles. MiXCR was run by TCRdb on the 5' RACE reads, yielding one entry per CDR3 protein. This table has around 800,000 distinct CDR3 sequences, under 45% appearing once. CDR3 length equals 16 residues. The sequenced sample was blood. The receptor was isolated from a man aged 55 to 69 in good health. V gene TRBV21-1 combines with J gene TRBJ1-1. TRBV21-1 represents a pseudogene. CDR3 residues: CASSKVASSMNTEAFF. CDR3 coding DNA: TGTGCCAGCAGCAAAGTCGCCAGCTCCATGAACACTGAAGCTTTCTTT.